This T cell receptor (beta chain) is drawn from a study of vaccination effects on CD4 cells after COVID-19. Study context: Post-vaccine sampling occurred a median 72 days after the second dose.

General study results and limits: Early post-infection timepoints were absent, and convalescent patients were few. Marked clonal contraction was seen in infection- and vaccine-induced clones late after vaccination.

ViraFEST used viral peptide pools to expand antigen-specific CD4+ T cells before sequencing. Investigators separated out CD4+ T cells once around 10 days of culture had passed. Participants were vaccinated with two doses of either the BNT162b2 or mRNA-1273 vaccine. Prior SARS-CoV-2 infection was absent in the vaccine recipients, as shown by negative nucleocapsid antibodies. This clone was seen more than once but under ten times. What it binds is not known. The protocol was immunoSEQ multiplex PCR, while the TCRdb copy is restricted to in-frame clones and leaves out a portion. This sample has nearly 30,000 clones, with around 75% found just once. The source is a human donor who received a COVID-19 vaccine. Material: CD4+ T cells from PBMCs cultured with HCoV-229E spike peptides, obtained after COVID-19 vaccination.

The chain's CDR3 is CASTRESGQPQHF. In nucleotides, the CDR3 is TGTGCCAGTACCAGGGAAAGTGGACAGCCCCAGCATTTT. This chain joins TRBV19 and TRBJ1-5; TRBD1 is a possible D gene (5 bases). The germline gives CDR1 LNHDA, CDR2 SQIVND (reference sequence). This CDR3 has 13 residues. The V gene lost 7 bases and the J gene lost 7 bases, with 14 bases spanning the gap.